The sequence of this TCR beta chain was determined in a study of Ad26.COV2.S vaccination and SARS-CoV-2 variants (dated by TCRdb to the early 2020s). A note on the overall study: Donors in the vaccine arm were drawn from COV1001, a multicentre, randomized, double-blind, placebo-controlled phase I-IIa trial testing Ad26.COV2.S in healthy adults. Sequencing of the TCRbeta repertoire served to evaluate the specificity and breadth of SARS-CoV-2-reactive T cell receptors following Ad26.COV2.S vaccination. Ad26.COV2.S was administered intramuscularly at 5 x 10^10 or 1 x 10^11 viral particles, either as a single shot or as two shots given 56 days apart. Participants in the trial were split at random into five groups of five each, receiving low-dose or high-dose Ad26.COV2.S once or twice, or else placebo on both occasions. Investigators remained blinded to trial group allocation during experiments and outcome assessment. A total of approximately 30 samples were included in the TCR-sequenced set, comprising around 19 Ad26.COV2.S vaccine recipients, 5 placebo recipients and 8 SARS-CoV-2 convalescent individuals. Summary of the overall study and its limitations: It was noted by the authors that total T cell responses may have been underestimated by the TCR breadth and depth analyses. Substantial breadth of spike-specific CD8+ and CD4+ T cell responses was reported after vaccination. Comparable non-spike TCR breadth was observed between vaccine and placebo recipients, consistent with only spike being contained in the vaccine. The study lacked the statistical power to compare responses across vaccine doses or regimens. Ad26.COV2.S recipients had higher spike-specific TCR breadth than placebo recipients (P = 0.0014).

Remarks on this clone: No cognate antigen has been identified for it. Qualities for individual bases were not recorded, and no much larger clone is one base off.

This specimen's treatment or condition label, per the study, means: roughly 18 received Ad26.COV2.S at low or high dose, single or two shots; about 5 received placebo; per-sample allocation not given. Repertoires of vaccine and placebo recipients were sequenced from samples taken on day 63 after the first injection. Cohort 1b enrolled roughly 25 adults aged 18-55 years at a single site in Boston, USA, between 29 July and 7 August 2020. Ad26.COV2.S was a replication-incompetent adenovirus type 26 vector expressing a prefusion-stabilized SARS-CoV-2 spike protein from the original Wuhan strain. CDR1 and CDR2, per the germline V gene, are SGHDN and FVKESK. V is reduced by 3 bases and J by 1 base, leaving a spacing of 9 bases between them. The CDR3 contains 15 residues, cysteine and phenylalanine counted. The kept DNA is CDR3 alone, 45 bases in frame from the first base. TCRbeta CDR3 regions were sequenced with the immunoSEQ Assay. After extraction, genomic DNA underwent amplification by bias-controlled multiplex PCR, followed by high-throughput sequencing. Under the source paper's analysis protocol: To quantify the absolute abundance of each unique TCRbeta CDR3 region, sequences were collapsed and filtered. T cell fraction was estimated by normalizing TCRbeta template counts to usable DNA, which was measured by amplifying reference genes present in all nucleated cells. Repertoire TCRs were annotated as SARS-CoV-2-specific when V gene, CDR3 amino acid sequence and J gene were exactly matched to a known reactive TCR set. The reference SARS-CoV-2 TCR set came from MIRA and was filtered for enrichment in COVID-19-positive ImmuneCODE repertoires, removing public or cross-reactive TCRs. Drawing on the MIRA antigens, annotated TCRs were analysed further at the level of specific ORF or position within ORF. Breadth was defined as annotated unique rearrangements over total unique productive rearrangements; depth was the summed frequency of those rearrangements. Two-sided Wilcoxon rank-sum tests were used to compare TCR breadth between groups. As stored in TCRdb, this immuneACCESS dataset retains in-frame rearrangements with V and J assigned. A fraction of the clones does not appear; measured against another copy, unresolved V genes explain less than half of the discrepancy, and the remainder lacks a known reason. V, J and clone size are taken as reported in that table, and D and trimming were inferred from the DNA itself. The sample data list about 680,000 clones, and around 89% of these were observed just once. The top ten hold nearly 1.5% of the sample.

Sequenced here: peripheral blood, sampled in a trial of Ad26.COV2.S vaccine versus placebo. The sequence derives from a person between 18 and 59 years old who received the Ad26.COV2.S COVID-19 vaccine or a placebo. This chain joins TRBV14 to TRBJ1-4; the D gene is perhaps TRBD1, from 5 matching bases. The DNA is as follows: TGTGCCAGCAGCCAGGGGGGGGTAACTAATGAAAAACTGTTTTTT. This is translated as CASSQGGVTNEKLFF.